Sequencing of this TCR beta chain was carried out in a study of regulatory T cells in long-lasting Graves disease. Regarding the study as a whole: No thyroid tissue was studied; the work used peripheral blood only. Favoring TRBV28, TRBJ1-2 and TRBJ2-5 was a feature seen in persistent disease. Persistent Graves' disease cases displayed lower TCR diversity than newly diagnosed ones. Accuracy was perhaps lowered by the small sample size.

Investigators prepared the TCR beta libraries by applying iRepertoire HTBI primers and Arm-PCR of CDR3 regions. TCRdb reprocessed the multiplex PCR reads via MiXCR and lists one record per CDR3 protein. The table records 420,000 or so distinct CDR3 sequences, 16% of them present only once. Time point indicated: newly diagnosed GD, antithyroid drugs for less than 3 months. There was RNA extracted from PBMCs, and the TCR library was made from it. Trimming removed 2 bases at V and 7 bases at J, with 16 bases between. This CDR3 has 14 residues. CDR1 is SGHNT and CDR2 is YYREEE in the germline V gene (reference sequence). On this clonotype: Its target is unknown.

These sequences were also reported in another study, on T cells in Graves' hyperthyroidism and ophthalmopathy.

The sample here was peripheral blood mononuclear cells (PBMCs), taken at new diagnosis, from a patient treated with antithyroid drugs. This TCR came from a woman aged 18-35 years with Graves disease. This chain uses TRBV5-4 with TRBJ2-7; D unclear. CDR3 region: CASSFEAGLSEQYF. CDR3 DNA sequence: TGTGCCAGCAGCTTTGAAGCAGGATTATCAGAGCAGTACTTC.